This T cell receptor (beta chain) was identified in a study of response to subunit inactivated influenza vaccine. There are 17 residues in the CDR3. V was shortened by 1 base and J by 0 bases, with 12 bases between the two germline ends. CDR1 is SEHNR, CDR2 FQNEAQ, per germline (reference sequence). One entry per CDR3 protein, called by TCRdb with MiXCR from the RT-PCR reads. The table shows hundreds of thousands of distinct CDR3 sequences, with 7.6% occurring only once. Sequencing was performed on PBMCs from blood, taken roughly 24 months after vaccination. The chain combines TRBV7-9 with TRBJ1-4; no clear D. This TCR was recovered from a man between 50 and 75 years old who received an inactivated influenza vaccine. The CDR3 DNA is TGTGCCAGCAGCTTAGGGTACAAACGTGCAACTAATGAAAAACTGTTTTTT. This codes for CASSLGYKRATNEKLFF.